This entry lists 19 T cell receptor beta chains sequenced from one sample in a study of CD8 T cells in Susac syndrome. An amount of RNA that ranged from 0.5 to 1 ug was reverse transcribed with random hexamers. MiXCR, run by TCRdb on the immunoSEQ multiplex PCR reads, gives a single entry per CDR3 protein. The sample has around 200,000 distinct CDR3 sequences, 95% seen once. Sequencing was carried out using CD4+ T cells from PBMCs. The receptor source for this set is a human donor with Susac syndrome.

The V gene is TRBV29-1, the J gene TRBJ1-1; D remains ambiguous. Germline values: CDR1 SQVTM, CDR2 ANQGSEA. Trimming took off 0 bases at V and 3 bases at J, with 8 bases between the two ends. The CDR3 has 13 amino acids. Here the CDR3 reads CSVEEGRHTEAFF. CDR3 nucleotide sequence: TGCAGCGTTGAAGAAGGGCGGCACACTGAAGCTTTCTTT.

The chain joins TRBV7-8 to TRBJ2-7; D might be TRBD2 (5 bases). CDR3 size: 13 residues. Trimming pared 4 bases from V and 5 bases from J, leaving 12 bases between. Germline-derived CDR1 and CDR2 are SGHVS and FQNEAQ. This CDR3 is CASSYAGLHEQYF. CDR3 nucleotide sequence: TGTGCCAGCAGCTATGCGGGTTTACACGAGCAGTACTTC.

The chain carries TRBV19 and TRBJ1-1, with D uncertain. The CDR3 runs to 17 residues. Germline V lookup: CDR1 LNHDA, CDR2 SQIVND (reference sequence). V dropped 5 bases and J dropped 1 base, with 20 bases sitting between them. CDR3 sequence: CASSAQPARSSNTEAFF. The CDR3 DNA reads TGTGCCAGTAGTGCGCAACCAGCTCGTTCTTCGAACACTGAAGCTTTCTTT.

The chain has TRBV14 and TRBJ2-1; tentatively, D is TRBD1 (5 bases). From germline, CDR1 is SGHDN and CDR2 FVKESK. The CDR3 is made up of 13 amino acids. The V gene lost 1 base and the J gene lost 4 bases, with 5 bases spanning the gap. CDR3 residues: CASSQGQYNEQFF. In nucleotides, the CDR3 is TGTGCCAGCAGCCAAGGACAGTACAATGAGCAGTTCTTC.

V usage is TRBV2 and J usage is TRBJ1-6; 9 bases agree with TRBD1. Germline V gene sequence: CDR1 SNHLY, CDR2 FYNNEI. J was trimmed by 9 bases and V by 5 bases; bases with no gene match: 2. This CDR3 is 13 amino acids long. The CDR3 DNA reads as TGTGCCAGCAGTACAGGGGGCGGTTCACCCCTCCACTTT. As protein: CASSTGGGSPLHF.

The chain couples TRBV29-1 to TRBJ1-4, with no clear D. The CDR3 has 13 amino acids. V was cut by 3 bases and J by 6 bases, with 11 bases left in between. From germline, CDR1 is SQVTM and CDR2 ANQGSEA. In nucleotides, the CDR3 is TGCAGCGTTGATAAGGTTGCGGATGAAAAACTGTTTTTT. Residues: CSVDKVADEKLFF.

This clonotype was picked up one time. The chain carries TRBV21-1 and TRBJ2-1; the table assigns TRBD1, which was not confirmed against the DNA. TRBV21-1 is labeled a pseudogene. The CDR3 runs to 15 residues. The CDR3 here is CASSKEGGAYNEQFF. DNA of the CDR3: TGTGCCAGCAGCAAAGAAGGGGGGGCCTACAATGAGCAGTTCTTC.

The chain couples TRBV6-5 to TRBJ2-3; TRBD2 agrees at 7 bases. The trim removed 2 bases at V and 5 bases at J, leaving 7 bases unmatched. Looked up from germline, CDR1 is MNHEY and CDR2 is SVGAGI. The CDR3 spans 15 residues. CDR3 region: CASSYAGVDRDTQYF. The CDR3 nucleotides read TGTGCCAGCAGTTACGCGGGGGTAGATAGAGATACGCAGTATTTT.

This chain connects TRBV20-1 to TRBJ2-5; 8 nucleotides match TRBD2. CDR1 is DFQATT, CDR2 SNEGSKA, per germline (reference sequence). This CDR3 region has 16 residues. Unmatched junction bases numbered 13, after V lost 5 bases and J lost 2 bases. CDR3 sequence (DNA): TGCAGTGCTCTCGCCCCAGCGGGGGCGAGACAAGAGACCCAGTACTTC. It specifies CSALAPAGARQETQYF.

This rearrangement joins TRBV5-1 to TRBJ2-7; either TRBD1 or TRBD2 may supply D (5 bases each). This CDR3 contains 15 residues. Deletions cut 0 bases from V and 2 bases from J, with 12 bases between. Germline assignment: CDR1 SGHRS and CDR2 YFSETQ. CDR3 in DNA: TGCGCCAGCAGCTTGGCCGCAGGGAGTCCCTACGAGCAGTACTTC. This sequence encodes CASSLAAGSPYEQYF.

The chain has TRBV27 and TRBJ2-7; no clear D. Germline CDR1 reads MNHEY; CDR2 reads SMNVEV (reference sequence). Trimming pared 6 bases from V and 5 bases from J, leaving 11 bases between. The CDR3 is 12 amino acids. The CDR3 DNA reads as TGTGCCAGCAGCCCTAGGATGGACGAGCAGTACTTC. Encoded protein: CASSPRMDEQYF.

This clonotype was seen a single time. CDR3 DNA sequence: TGTGCCAGCAGCCCAGCAGCGGGTATGCAGTTCTTC. It specifies CASSPAAGMQFF. This chain uses TRBV7-2 with TRBJ2-1; D possibly corresponds to TRBD2 (6 bases). Germline CDR1 and CDR2: SGHTA and FQGNSA. Trimming shortened V by 5 bases and J by 12 bases, and 14 bases separated the two germline ends. The CDR3 length is 12 residues. The full variable domain, in which reference TRBV7-2 and TRBJ2-1 provide the parts outside the CDR3, is GAGVSQSPSNKVTEKGKDVELRCDPISGHTALYWYRQSLGQGLEFLIYFQGNSAPDKSGLPSDRFSAERTGGSVSTLTIQRTQQEDSAVYLCASSPAAGMQFFGPGTRLTVL.

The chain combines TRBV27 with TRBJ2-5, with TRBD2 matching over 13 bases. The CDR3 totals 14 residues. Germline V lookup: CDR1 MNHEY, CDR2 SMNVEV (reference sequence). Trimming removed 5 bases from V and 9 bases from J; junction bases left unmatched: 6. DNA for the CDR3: TGTGCCAGCAGTCCGGGACTAGCGGGGTCGTCCCAGTACTTC. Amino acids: CASSPGLAGSSQYF.

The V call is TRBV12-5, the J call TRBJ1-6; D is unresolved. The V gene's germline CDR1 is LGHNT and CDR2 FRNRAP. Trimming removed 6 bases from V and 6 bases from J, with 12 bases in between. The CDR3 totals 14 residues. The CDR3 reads CASGREQVNSPLHF. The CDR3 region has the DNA TGTGCTAGTGGGAGGGAGCAGGTTAATTCACCCCTCCACTTT.

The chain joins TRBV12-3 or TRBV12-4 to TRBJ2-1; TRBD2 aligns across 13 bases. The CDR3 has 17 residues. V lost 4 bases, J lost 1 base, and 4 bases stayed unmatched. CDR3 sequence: CASSSRTSGGSYNEQFF. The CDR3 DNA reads TGTGCCAGCAGTTCCAGGACTAGCGGGGGTTCCTACAATGAGCAGTTCTTC.

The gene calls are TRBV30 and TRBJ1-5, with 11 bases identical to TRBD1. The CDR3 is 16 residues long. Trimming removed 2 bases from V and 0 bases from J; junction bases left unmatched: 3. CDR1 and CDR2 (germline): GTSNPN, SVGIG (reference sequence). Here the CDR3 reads CAWSRDRGNSNQPQHF. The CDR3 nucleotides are TGTGCCTGGAGTCGGGACAGGGGGAATAGCAATCAGCCCCAGCATTTT.

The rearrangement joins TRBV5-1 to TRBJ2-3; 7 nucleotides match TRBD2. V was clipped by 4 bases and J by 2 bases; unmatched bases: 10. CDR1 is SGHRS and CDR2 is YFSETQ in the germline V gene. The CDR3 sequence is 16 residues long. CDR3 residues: CASSQTRDYFTDTQYF. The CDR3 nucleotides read TGCGCCAGCAGCCAGACCCGGGACTACTTCACAGATACGCAGTATTTT.

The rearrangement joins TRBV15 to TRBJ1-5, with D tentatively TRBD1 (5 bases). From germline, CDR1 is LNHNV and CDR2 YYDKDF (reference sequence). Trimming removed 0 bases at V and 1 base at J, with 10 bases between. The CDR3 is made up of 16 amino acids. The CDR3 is CATSRDRQISNQPQHF. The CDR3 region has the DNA TGTGCCACCAGCAGAGATCGACAGATAAGCAATCAGCCCCAGCATTTT.

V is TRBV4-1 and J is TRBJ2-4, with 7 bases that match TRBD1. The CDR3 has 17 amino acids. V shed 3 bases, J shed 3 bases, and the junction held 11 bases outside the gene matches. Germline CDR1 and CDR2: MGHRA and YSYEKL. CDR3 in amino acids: CASSQRNNRDSKNIQYF. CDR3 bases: TGCGCCAGCAGCCAGCGCAACAACCGGGACAGCAAAAACATTCAGTACTTC.